These T cell receptor beta chains were read from a single sample in a study of T cells after yellow fever vaccination. A single record per CDR3 protein comes from TCRdb applying MiXCR to the 5' RACE reads. The table lists a few hundred thousand distinct CDR3 sequences, less than 8.5% of them singletons, with roughly 0.86% in the top ten. The source was CD4+ T cells sorted from PBMCs, collected 15 days after the yellow fever booster vaccination. These receptors came from a man aged 25 to 40 who received the YFV17D yellow fever vaccine. The CDR3 runs from the conserved cysteine through the conserved F or W. The D gene is left open where the match is weak. The size entry is marked missing in some rows and otherwise reads once, few, many or a size class.

J gene,clone size,D gene,V gene,CDR3 protein,CDR3 DNA
TRBJ1-2,.,TRBD1,TRBV7-8,CASSSGQRVYGYTF,TGTGCCAGCAGCTCGGGACAGAGGGTTTATGGCTACACCTTC
TRBJ2-1,many,.,TRBV20-1,CSARDRGSEFNEQFF,TGCAGTGCTAGAGATAGAGGGAGTGAATTTAATGAGCAGTTCTTC
TRBJ1-2,few,.,TRBV29-1,CSVVRGSNYGYTF,TGCAGCGTTGTTAGGGGGTCCAACTATGGCTACACCTTC
TRBJ2-5,.,TRBD2,TRBV12-3/TRBV12-4,CASSDPGLAGGETQYF,TGTGCCAGCAGTGATCCTGGACTAGCGGGAGGAGAGACCCAGTACTTC
TRBJ2-6,.,.,TRBV28,CASSLFRTGANVLTF,TGTGCCAGCAGTTTATTCCGGACTGGGGCCAACGTCCTGACTTTC
TRBJ2-5,few,.,TRBV7-8,CASSLGVGSETQYF,TGTGCCAGCAGCTTAGGAGTAGGGTCAGAGACCCAGTACTTC
TRBJ1-5,many,TRBD1,TRBV18,CASSPPWNRGDQPQHF,TGTGCCAGCTCACCACCGTGGAACAGGGGTGATCAGCCCCAGCATTTT
TRBJ2-1,.,.,TRBV7-2,CASSPATSRYEQFF,TGTGCCAGCAGCCCGGCGACCTCCAGGTATGAGCAGTTCTTC
TRBJ2-3,few,.,TRBV5-1,CASSLALLASSSTDTQYF,TGCGCCAGCAGCTTGGCCCTTTTAGCTAGTTCTAGCACAGATACGCAGTATTTT
TRBJ1-1,few,.,TRBV6-2/TRBV6-3,CASTTLRGRTEAFF,TGTGCCAGCACCACTCTGCGGGGGCGAACTGAAGCTTTCTTT
TRBJ1-2,.,TRBD1,TRBV5-1,CASSAPGTEGYGYTF,TGCGCCAGCAGCGCGCCCGGGACAGAGGGCTATGGCTACACCTTC
TRBJ2-1,few,TRBD2,TRBV10-1,CASGLAGALFF,TGCGCCAGCGGCTTAGCGGGAGCCCTGTTCTTC
TRBJ2-2,few,.,TRBV6-6,CASSLTTNGELFF,TGTGCCAGCAGTTTAACTACTAATGGGGAGCTGTTTTTT
TRBJ2-5,many,TRBD1,TRBV20-1,CSARDPGQGAQETQYF,TGCAGTGCTAGAGATCCGGGACAGGGGGCCCAAGAGACCCAGTACTTC
TRBJ2-6,.,.,TRBV7-6,CASSSSGLGANVLTF,TGTGCCAGCAGCTCTTCGGGGTTAGGGGCCAACGTCCTGACTTTC
TRBJ2-3,few,TRBD2,TRBV4-3,CASSQDLGERGSTDTQYF,TGCGCCAGCAGCCAAGATCTTGGGGAGCGGGGTAGCACAGATACGCAGTATTTT
TRBJ1-6,few,TRBD1,TRBV4-3,CASSLRDRSNSPLHF,TGCGCCAGCAGCCTCCGGGACAGGTCGAATTCACCCCTCCACTTT
TRBJ2-2,many,.,TRBV5-1,CASSLGSGIGTGELFF,TGCGCCAGCAGCTTGGGTTCGGGAATCGGCACCGGGGAGCTGTTTTTT
TRBJ2-5,many,TRBD2,TRBV6-2/TRBV6-3,CASSPRLAGGETQYF,TGTGCCAGCAGTCCCAGACTAGCGGGAGGGGAGACCCAGTACTTC
TRBJ2-3,few,.,TRBV5-1,CASSLEGISTDTQYF,TGCGCCAGCAGCTTGGAGGGAATTAGCACAGATACGCAGTATTTT
TRBJ2-3,many,TRBD2,TRBV20-1,CSVWGLAGTDTQYF,TGCAGTGTCTGGGGACTAGCGGGCACAGATACGCAGTATTTT
TRBJ2-3,.,.,TRBV6-1,CASSRLPAPSTDTQYF,TGTGCCAGCAGCCGACTACCAGCGCCAAGCACAGATACGCAGTATTTT
TRBJ2-3,many,.,TRBV29-1,CSDGQLDTQYF,TGCAGCGACGGACAGTTGGATACGCAGTATTTT
TRBJ2-7,few,TRBD2,TRBV5-4,CASSPGLAGVSEQYF,TGTGCCAGCAGCCCCGGACTAGCGGGAGTCTCCGAGCAGTACTTC
TRBJ1-5,many,TRBD1,TRBV7-2,CASSYRGNQPQHF,TGTGCCAGCAGTTACAGGGGTAATCAGCCCCAGCATTTT
TRBJ2-7,.,TRBD2,TRBV11-2,CASSPGLAGVSYEQYF,TGTGCCAGCAGCCCGGGGCTCGCGGGAGTCTCCTACGAGCAGTACTTC